Listed below are T cell receptor beta chains from one sample, sequenced in a study of T-cell reconstitution after alpha-beta-depleted transplantation in children. MiXCR, applied by TCRdb to the PCR reads, yields one record per CDR3 protein. There are fewer than 550,000 distinct CDR3 sequences in the sample; about an eighth occur only once, and around 13% lies in the top ten. The specimen was PBMCs, mostly from graft donor cells, collected 180 days after TCRalphabeta/CD19-depleted stem cell transplant. The receptor set was obtained from a female patient aged 2 to 10 who had a stem cell transplant for aplastic anemia, so the T cells may come from the graft donor. CDR3s include the opening cysteine and the closing phenylalanine or tryptophan. The order of the fields is J gene, D gene, V gene, clone size, CDR3 DNA, CDR3 protein. D genes are given only for firm matches. Clone size is not always given. Where it is, it says once, few, many or a class for expanded clones.

>TRBJ2-1|NA|TRBV6-2/TRBV6-3|NA
TGTGCCAGCAGTTACTCGCAATTTTACTTGGTTAGGGGGACTGCCCACTACAATGAGCAGTTCTTC
CASSYSQFYLVRGTAHYNEQFF
>TRBJ2-4|TRBD1|TRBV24-1|NA
TGTGCCACCAGTGATAAACCGACAGGGGTCAAAAACATTCAGTACTTC
CATSDKPTGVKNIQYF
>TRBJ2-4|NA|TRBV12-3/TRBV12-4|NA
TGTGCCAGCAGTTTCCTGGTTAAACTTAACCTCCGGGATACTTTAGCCAAAAACATTCAGTACTTC
CASSFLVKLNLRDTLAKNIQYF
>TRBJ2-5|NA|TRBV9|NA
TGTGCCAGCAGCGTAGCCCCTAGCGGAGGGGGGGCAGAGACCCAGTACTTC
CASSVAPSGGGAETQYF
>TRBJ2-1|TRBD2|TRBV20-1|many
TGCAGAGCTTTGCGGGAGCGCAATGAGCAGTTCTTC
CRALRERNEQFF
>TRBJ2-5|TRBD2|TRBV12-3/TRBV12-4|few
TGTGCCAGCAGTTTACTAGCGGGATATCAAGAGACCCAGTACTTC
CASSLLAGYQETQYF
>TRBJ2-7|NA|TRBV6-6|NA
TGTGCCAGCGAGACAGCTTCCTACGAGCAGTACTTC
CASETASYEQYF
>TRBJ2-3|NA|TRBV28|many
TGTGCCAGCAGTTCACCGGGGTCCACAGATACGCAGTATTTT
CASSSPGSTDTQYF
>TRBJ2-3|TRBD2|TRBV12-3/TRBV12-4|NA
TGTGCCAGCACCCTAGACCCCGCCGGGGGGACGCAGTATTTT
CASTLDPAGGTQYF
>TRBJ2-6|TRBD1|TRBV27|NA
TGTGCCAGCACCCGGACAGGTGGCCCCGTCCTGACTTTC
CASTRTGGPVLTF
>TRBJ2-5|TRBD2|TRBV3-1|few
TGTGCCAGCAGCCAAGATTTGGCTAGCGGGAGGTTAGAGACCCAGTACTTC
CASSQDLASGRLETQYF
>TRBJ1-4|TRBD1|TRBV15|NA
TGTGCCACCAGCTCAGGGAGGGGGCGGGATGAAAAACTGTTTTTT
CATSSGRGRDEKLFF
>TRBJ2-1|NA|TRBV20-1|many
TGCAGTGCGGGTCTAGGGAATGAGCAGTTCTTC
CSAGLGNEQFF
>TRBJ2-3|NA|TRBV18|NA
TGTGCCAGCTCACCACCATTTAGCACAGATACGCAGTATTTT
CASSPPFSTDTQYF
>TRBJ2-5|TRBD2|TRBV4-2|NA
TGTGCCAGCAGCCAAGGCAGCGGGGAGGTGGAGACCCAGTACTTC
CASSQGSGEVETQYF
>TRBJ2-5|NA|TRBV20-1|NA
TGCAGTGCCCCCCGGGACAACATCCAAGAGACCCAGTACTTC
CSAPRDNIQETQYF
>TRBJ2-2|NA|TRBV2|NA
TGTGCCAGCGCGCCGGGAGAGAGCACCGGGGAGCTGTTTTTT
CASAPGESTGELFF
>TRBJ2-2|NA|TRBV11-2|many
TGTGCCAGCAACAGGGCGGGACATCGAATAACCGGGGAGCTGTTTTTT
CASNRAGHRITGELFF
>TRBJ2-1|NA|TRBV4-1|few
TGCGCCAGCAGCTCGGACGTAGCAGTGTTAAATGAGCAGTTCTTC
CASSSDVAVLNEQFF
>TRBJ2-7|NA|TRBV4-3|few
TGCGCCAGCAGCCCCAGGGGAGGGACAGGTGCCTCCTACGAGCAGTACTTC
CASSPRGGTGASYEQYF
>TRBJ2-5|NA|TRBV29-1|many
TGCAGCGTTGAATGGTCTAGGGCGGTGGAGACCCAGTACTTC
CSVEWSRAVETQYF
>TRBJ1-5|NA|TRBV6-1|few
TGTGCCAGCAGGACCCAGGGAGGGCAGCCCCAGCATTTT
CASRTQGGQPQHF
>TRBJ2-7|NA|TRBV6-2/TRBV6-3|few
TGTGCCAGCAGTTACCTCTACGAGCAGTACTTC
CASSYLYEQYF
>TRBJ2-1|TRBD2|TRBV6-1|NA
TGTGCCAGCAGTGAAATAGCGGGATCGTACAATGAGCAGTTCTTC
CASSEIAGSYNEQFF
>TRBJ2-2|TRBD1|TRBV6-1|few
TGTGCCAGCAGTGAAACCCTTACAGGGGGGTCCGGGGAGCTGTTTTTT
CASSETLTGGSGELFF
>TRBJ2-2|NA|TRBV5-1|NA
TGCGCCAGCAGCTTGGCGCCGGGTAACACCGGGGAGCTGTTTTTT
CASSLAPGNTGELFF
>TRBJ2-1|NA|TRBV14|few
TGTGCCAGCAGCCCCAAGTTCCACTTCTACAATGAGCAGTTCTTC
CASSPKFHFYNEQFF
>TRBJ1-2|NA|TRBV7-2|NA
TGTGCCAGCAGCTTATTCCGAACTTACGATGGCTACACCTTC
CASSLFRTYDGYTF
>TRBJ2-1|TRBD2|TRBV7-2|NA
TGTGCCAGCAGCTTAGTGGGCGGGAGATTTAATGAGCAGTTCTTC
CASSLVGGRFNEQFF
>TRBJ2-1|TRBD2|TRBV11-2|NA
TGTGCCAGCAGCTTAGATCGGATTGTTTTCTATGCGGGAGGGACATCCGAGCAGTTCTTC
CASSLDRIVFYAGGTSEQFF